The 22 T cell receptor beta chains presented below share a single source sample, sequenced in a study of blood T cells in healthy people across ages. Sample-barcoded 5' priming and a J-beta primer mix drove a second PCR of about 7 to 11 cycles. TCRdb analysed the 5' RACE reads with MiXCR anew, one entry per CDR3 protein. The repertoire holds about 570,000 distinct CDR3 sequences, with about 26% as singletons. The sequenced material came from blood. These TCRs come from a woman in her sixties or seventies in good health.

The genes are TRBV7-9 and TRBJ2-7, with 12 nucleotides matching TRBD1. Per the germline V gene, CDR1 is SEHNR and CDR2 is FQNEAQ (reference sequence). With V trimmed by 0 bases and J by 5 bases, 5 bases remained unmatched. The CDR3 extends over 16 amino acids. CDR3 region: CASSLATGTGGHEQYF. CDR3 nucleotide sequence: TGTGCCAGCAGCTTAGCGACCGGGACAGGGGGCCACGAGCAGTACTTC.

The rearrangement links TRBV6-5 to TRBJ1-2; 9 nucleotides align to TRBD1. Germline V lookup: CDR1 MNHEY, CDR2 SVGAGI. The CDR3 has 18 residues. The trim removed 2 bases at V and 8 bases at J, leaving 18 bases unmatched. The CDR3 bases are TGTGCCAGCAGTTACGGTTTTTCAGGACAGGGGAAGTTGGGCGGCTACACCTTC. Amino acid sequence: CASSYGFSGQGKLGGYTF.

Here the CDR3 DNA reads TGCGCCAGCAGTGAGTCCGGGGCCACAGATACGCAGTATTTT. Translating it yields CASSESGATDTQYF. The V gene is TRBV10-2, the J gene TRBJ2-3; the D gene could be TRBD1 or TRBD2 (5 bases each). In germline, CDR1 is WSHSY, CDR2 SAAADI. V was clipped by 0 bases and J by 2 bases, with 6 bases between them. The CDR3 extends over 14 amino acids.

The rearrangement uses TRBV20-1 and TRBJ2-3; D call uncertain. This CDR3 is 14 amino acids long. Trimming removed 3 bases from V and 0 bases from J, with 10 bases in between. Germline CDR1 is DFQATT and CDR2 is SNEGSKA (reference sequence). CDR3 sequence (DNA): TGCAGTGCTAGCGGCGGCGGAAGCACAGATACGCAGTATTTT. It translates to CSASGGGSTDTQYF.

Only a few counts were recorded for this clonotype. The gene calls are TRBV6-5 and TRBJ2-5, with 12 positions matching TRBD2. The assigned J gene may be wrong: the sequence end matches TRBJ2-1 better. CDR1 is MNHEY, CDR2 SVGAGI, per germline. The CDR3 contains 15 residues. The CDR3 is CASTLTSGGSASQFF. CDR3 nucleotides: TGTGCCAGCACCCTGACTAGCGGGGGCAGCGCCTCGCAGTTCTTC.

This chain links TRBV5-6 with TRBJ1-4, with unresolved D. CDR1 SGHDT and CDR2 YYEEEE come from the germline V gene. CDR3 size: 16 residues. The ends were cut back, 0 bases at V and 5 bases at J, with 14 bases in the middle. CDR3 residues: CASSLVGGSSNEKLFF. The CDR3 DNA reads TGTGCCAGCAGCTTGGTCGGCGGATCATCAAATGAAAAACTGTTTTTT.

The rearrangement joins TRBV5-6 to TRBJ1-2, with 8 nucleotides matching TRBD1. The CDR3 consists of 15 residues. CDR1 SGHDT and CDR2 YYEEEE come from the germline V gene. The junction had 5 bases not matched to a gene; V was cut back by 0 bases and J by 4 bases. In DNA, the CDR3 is TGTGCCAGCAGCTTGGCGCAGGGGGCGGGCTATGGCTACACCTTC. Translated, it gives CASSLAQGAGYGYTF.

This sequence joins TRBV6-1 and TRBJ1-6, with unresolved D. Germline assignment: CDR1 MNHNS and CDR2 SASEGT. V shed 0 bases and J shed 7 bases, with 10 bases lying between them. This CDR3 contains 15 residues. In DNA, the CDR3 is TGTGCCAGCAGTGAAGCGGGGATTGGAAATTCACCCCTCCACTTT. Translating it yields CASSEAGIGNSPLHF.

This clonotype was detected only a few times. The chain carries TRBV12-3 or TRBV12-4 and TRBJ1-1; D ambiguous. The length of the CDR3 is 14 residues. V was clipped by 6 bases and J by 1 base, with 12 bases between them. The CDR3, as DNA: TGTGCCAGCAGACCCGGACTGGAGAACACTGAAGCTTTCTTT. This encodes CASRPGLENTEAFF.

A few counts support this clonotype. The CDR3 nucleotides read TGCAGTGCTAGAGATCCTAGCGGGGGAGATACGCAGTATTTT. It translates to CSARDPSGGDTQYF. The chain links TRBV20-1 to TRBJ2-3; TRBD2 matches 10 bases. J was trimmed by 5 bases and V by 0 bases; bases with no gene match: 2. The CDR3 spans 14 residues. Germline loops: CDR1 DFQATT, CDR2 SNEGSKA (reference sequence).

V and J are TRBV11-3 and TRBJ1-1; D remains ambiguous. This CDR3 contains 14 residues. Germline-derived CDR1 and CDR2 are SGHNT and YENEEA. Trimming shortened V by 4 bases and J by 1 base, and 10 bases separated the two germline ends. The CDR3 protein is CASSSPQQNTEAFF. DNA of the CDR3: TGTGCCAGCAGCTCGCCACAGCAGAACACTGAAGCTTTCTTT.

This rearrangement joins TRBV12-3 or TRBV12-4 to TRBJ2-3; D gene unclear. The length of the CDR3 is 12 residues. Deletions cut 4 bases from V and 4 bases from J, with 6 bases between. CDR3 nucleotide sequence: TGTGCCAGCAGTTCGACCGCAGATACGCAGTATTTT. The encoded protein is CASSSTADTQYF.

As DNA, the CDR3 is TGTGCCAGCAGCTTCGTAGCGGGGGGGCAGGGCAGCGCAGATACGCAGTATTTT. It codes for CASSFVAGGQGSADTQYF. This sequence joins TRBV7-2 and TRBJ2-3; TRBD2 aligns across 11 bases. The germline V gene has CDR1 SGHTA and CDR2 FQGNSA. V gave up 3 bases and J gave up 4 bases; unmatched junction bases: 12. CDR3 size: 18 residues.

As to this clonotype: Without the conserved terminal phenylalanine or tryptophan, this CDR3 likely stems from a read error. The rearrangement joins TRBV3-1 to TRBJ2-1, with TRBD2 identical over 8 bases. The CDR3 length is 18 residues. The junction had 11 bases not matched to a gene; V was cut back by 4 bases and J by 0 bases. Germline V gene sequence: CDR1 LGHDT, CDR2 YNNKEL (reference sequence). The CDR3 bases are TGTGCCAGCAGCCCTCCTTCTTTAGCGGGGAGCTCCTACAATGAGCAGTTCTCC. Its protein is CASSPPSLAGSSYNEQFS.

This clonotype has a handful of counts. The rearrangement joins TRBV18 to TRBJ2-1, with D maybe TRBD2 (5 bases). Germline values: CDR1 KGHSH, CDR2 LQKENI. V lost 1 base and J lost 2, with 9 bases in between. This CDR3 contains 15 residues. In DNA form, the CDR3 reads TGTGCCAGCTCACCACTTAGCGCTACCTACAATGAGCAGTTCTTC. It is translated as CASSPLSATYNEQFF.

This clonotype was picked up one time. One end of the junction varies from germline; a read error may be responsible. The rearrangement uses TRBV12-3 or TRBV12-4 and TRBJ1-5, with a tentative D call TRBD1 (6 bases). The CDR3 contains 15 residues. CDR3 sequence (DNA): TGTGCCAGCAGTCGACAGGCCCTTAGCAATCAACCCCAGCATTTT. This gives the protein CASSRQALSNQPQHF.

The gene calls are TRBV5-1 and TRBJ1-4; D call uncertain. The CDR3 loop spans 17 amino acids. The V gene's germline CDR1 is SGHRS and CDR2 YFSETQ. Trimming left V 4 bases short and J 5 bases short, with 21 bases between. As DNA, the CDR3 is TGCGCCAGCAGCGTACTGGGCCCGACGGCTTCGAATGAAAAACTGTTTTTT. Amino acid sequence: CASSVLGPTASNEKLFF.

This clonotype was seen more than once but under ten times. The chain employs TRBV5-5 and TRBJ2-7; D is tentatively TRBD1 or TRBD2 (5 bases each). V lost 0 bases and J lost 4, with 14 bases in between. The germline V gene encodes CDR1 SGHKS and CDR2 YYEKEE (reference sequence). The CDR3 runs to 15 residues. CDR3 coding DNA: TGTGCCAGCAGCTTGGCCGGGGCAGGGAAATACGAGCAGTACTTC. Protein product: CASSLAGAGKYEQYF. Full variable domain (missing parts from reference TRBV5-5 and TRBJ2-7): DAGVTQSPTHLIKTRGQQVTLRCSPISGHKSVSWYQQVLGQGPQFIFQYYEKEERGRGNFPDRFSARQFPNYSSELNVNALLLGDSALYLCASSLAGAGKYEQYFGPGTRLTVT.

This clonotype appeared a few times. The CDR3 DNA sequence: TGTGCCAGCAGCTTGGTAGGGGTCAGGTATTTT. Its protein product is CASSLVGVRYF. This chain uses TRBV7-2 with TRBJ2-3, with a weak D call TRBD1 (5 bases). This CDR3 has 11 residues. Germline V CDR1 and CDR2: SGHTA, FQGNSA. V was clipped by 3 bases and J by 14 bases, with 12 bases between them. The full variable domain, completed using reference TRBV7-2 and TRBJ2-3, is GAGVSQSPSNKVTEKGKDVELRCDPISGHTALYWYRQSLGQGLEFLIYFQGNSAPDKSGLPSDRFSAERTGGSVSTLTIQRTQQEDSAVYLCASSLVGVRYFGPGTRLTVL.

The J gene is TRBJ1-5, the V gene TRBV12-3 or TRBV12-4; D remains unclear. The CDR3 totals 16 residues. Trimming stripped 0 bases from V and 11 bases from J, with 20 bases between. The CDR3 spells CASSLALGPGGIAQHF. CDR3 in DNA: TGTGCCAGCAGTTTAGCCCTTGGGCCGGGAGGTATAGCCCAGCATTTT.

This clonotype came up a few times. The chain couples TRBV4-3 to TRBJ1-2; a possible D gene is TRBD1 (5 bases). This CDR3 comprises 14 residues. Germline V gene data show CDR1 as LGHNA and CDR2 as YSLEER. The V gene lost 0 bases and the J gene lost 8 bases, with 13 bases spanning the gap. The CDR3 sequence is CASSQDLGREGYTF. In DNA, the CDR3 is TGCGCCAGCAGCCAAGATTTGGGGCGGGAAGGCTACACCTTC.

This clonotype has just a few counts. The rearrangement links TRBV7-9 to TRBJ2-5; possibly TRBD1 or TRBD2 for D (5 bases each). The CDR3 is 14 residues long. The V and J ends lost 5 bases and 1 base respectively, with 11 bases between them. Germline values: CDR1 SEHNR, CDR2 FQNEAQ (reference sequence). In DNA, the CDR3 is TGTGCCAGCAGCCTCGCGAGGGGCCAAGAGACCCAGTACTTC. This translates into CASSLARGQETQYF.